Listed here are 20 T cell receptor beta chains from one sample, sequenced in a study of CD8 T cells in Susac syndrome. Reverse transcription of roughly 0.45 to 1 ug RNA used random hexamers. From the immunoSEQ multiplex PCR reads, TCRdb called clonotypes with MiXCR, one entry per CDR3 protein. The table lists about 150,000 distinct CDR3 sequences, 90% to 97% of them singletons. Material: CD4+ T cells from PBMCs. These receptors were obtained from a human donor with Susac syndrome.

The gene calls are TRBV25-1 and TRBJ2-7; D remains ambiguous. Looked up from germline, CDR1 is MGHDK and CDR2 is SYGVNS. CDR3 length: 11 residues. V gave up 0 bases and J gave up 4 bases, with 1 base separating them. CDR3 in amino acids: CASSEYYEQYF. Written as DNA, the CDR3 is TGTGCCAGCAGTGAATATTACGAGCAGTACTTC.

The chain carries TRBV7-3 and TRBJ1-6; 7 nucleotides align to TRBD1. This CDR3 region has 14 residues. V dropped 5 bases and J dropped 9; count of bases not matched to a gene: 7. Germline loops: CDR1 SGHTA, CDR2 FQGTGA. Here the CDR3 DNA reads TGTGCCAGCAGCCGTGACAGGGTCGGTTCACCCCTCCACTTT. The encoded protein is CASSRDRVGSPLHF.

The gene calls are TRBV27 and TRBJ1-4, with 8 bases lining up with TRBD1. With 5 bases clipped from V and 8 bases from J, the junction kept 7 bases outside the gene matches. Germline V gene lookup returns CDR1 MNHEY and CDR2 SMNVEV (reference sequence). The length of the CDR3 is 14 residues. In DNA, the CDR3 is TGTGCCAGCAGTCCTACAGGGGGAGGGGAAAAACTGTTTTTT. It yields the protein CASSPTGGGEKLFF. Full variable domain (outside the CDR3, taken from reference TRBV27 and TRBJ1-4): EAQVTQNPRYLITVTGKKLTVTCSQNMNHEYMSWYRQDPGLGLRQIYYSMNVEVTDKGDVPEGYKVSRKEKRNFPLILESPSPNQTSLYFCASSPTGGGEKLFFGSGTQLSVL.

This clonotype has just one count. The chain combines TRBV4-1 with TRBJ2-7; TRBD2 matches 7 bases. The germline V gene encodes CDR1 MGHRA and CDR2 YSYEKL. With 3 bases clipped from V and 2 bases from J, the junction kept 7 bases outside the gene matches. The length of the CDR3 is 15 residues. The CDR3 loop is CASSHVTSSAYEQYF. As DNA, the CDR3 is TGCGCCAGCAGCCACGTGACTAGCAGCGCCTACGAGCAGTACTTC.

This chain connects TRBV7-9 to TRBJ1-6; 8 bases are a match to TRBD1. Unmatched junction bases numbered 6, after V lost 3 bases and J lost 8 bases. Germline CDR1 SEHNR, CDR2 FQNEAQ (reference sequence). The CDR3 spans 15 residues. CDR3 residues: CASSFPTGADSPLHF. The CDR3 DNA reads as TGTGCCAGCAGCTTTCCGACAGGGGCGGATTCACCCCTCCACTTT. Full variable domain (missing parts from reference TRBV7-9 and TRBJ1-6): DTGVSQNPRHKITKRGQNVTFRCDPISEHNRLYWYRQTLGQGPEFLTYFQNEAQLEKSRLLSDRFSAERPKGSFSTLEIQRTEQGDSAMYLCASSFPTGADSPLHFGNGTRLTVT.

As DNA, the CDR3 is TGCAGCGGGGGACAGGGGGCCTACGAGCAGTACTTC. Translating gives CSGGQGAYEQYF. V usage is TRBV29-1 and J usage is TRBJ2-7; 11 nucleotides line up with TRBD1. The CDR3 consists of 12 residues. J lost 2 bases, V lost 7 bases, and 1 base had no gene match. CDR1 is SQVTM, CDR2 ANQGSEA, per germline.

The chain couples TRBV29-1 to TRBJ2-3; D possibly corresponds to TRBD2 (7 bases). Trimming shortened V by 7 bases and J by 1 base, and 18 bases separated the two germline ends. Germline CDR1 reads SQVTM; CDR2 reads ANQGSEA. The length of the CDR3 is 15 residues. CDR3 nucleotide sequence: TGCAGCGCCCATCTGTGGGGGGGCCGCACAGATACGCAGTATTTT. It specifies CSAHLWGGRTDTQYF.

V and J are TRBV20-1 and TRBJ2-2; TRBD2 matches 7 bases. The V and J ends lost 5 bases and 4 bases, in that order; junction bases with no gene match: 4. The germline CDR1 and CDR2 sequences are DFQATT and SNEGSKA (reference sequence). The CDR3 is 13 residues long. This CDR3 reads CSAPAGSTGELFF. Here the CDR3 DNA reads TGCAGTGCTCCAGCGGGAAGCACCGGGGAGCTGTTTTTT.

The chain uses TRBV25-1 and TRBJ1-2; TRBD1 matches at 7 bases. Trimming took 7 bases from V and 7 from J; bases not matched to a gene: 9. The length of the CDR3 is 13 residues. The germline V gene has CDR1 MGHDK and CDR2 SYGVNS. DNA for the CDR3: TGTGCCAGCACCCGGGACAGCTTAGGTGGCTACACCTTC. Protein: CASTRDSLGGYTF.

This clonotype appeared a few times. CDR3 sequence (DNA): TGTGCCAGCAGCTTGGCCGGAGAGCAGTTCTTC. Its translation is CASSLAGEQFF. The rearrangement links TRBV5-6 to TRBJ2-1; D is ambiguous. Germline CDR1 SGHDT, CDR2 YYEEEE. This CDR3 contains 11 residues. V gave up 0 bases and J gave up 10 bases, with 5 bases separating them.

The chain links TRBV7-8 to TRBJ1-1; D may be TRBD1 (5 bases). Germline lookup yields CDR1 SGHVS and CDR2 FQNEAQ. CDR3 length: 16 residues. Trimming shortened V by 5 bases and J by 0 bases, and 16 bases separated the two germline ends. The CDR3 DNA is TGTGCCAGCAGCAACCAGGTACAGGCGATGAACACTGAAGCTTTCTTT. Its protein is CASSNQVQAMNTEAFF.

V is TRBV20-1 and J is TRBJ1-5, with TRBD1 identical over 8 bases. The V segment lost 0 bases and the J segment 4 bases; nucleotides outside the gene matches: 5. CDR1 is DFQATT, CDR2 SNEGSKA, per germline (reference sequence). The CDR3 consists of 15 residues. CDR3 DNA: TGCAGTGCTAGAGATACGCGGACAGGGAATCAGCCCCAGCATTTT. Amino acids: CSARDTRTGNQPQHF.

As DNA, the CDR3 is TGTGCCAGCAGTTTACAGGGCACCTCGAACACTGAAGCTTTCTTT. It translates to CASSLQGTSNTEAFF. V and J are TRBV12-3 or TRBV12-4 and TRBJ1-1, with D maybe TRBD1 (5 bases). Between the trimmed V and J ends, which lost 2 bases and 1 base, there was a span of 11 bases. This CDR3 has 15 amino acids.

The DNA for the CDR3 is TGCGCCAGCAGCCGGGGGGCAACTAATGAAAAACTGTTTTTT. Protein product: CASSRGATNEKLFF. The rearrangement joins TRBV4-1 to TRBJ1-4; D is possibly TRBD1 (5 bases). V gave up 4 bases and J gave up 0 bases, with 6 bases separating them. The germline V gene has CDR1 MGHRA and CDR2 YSYEKL. The CDR3 is 14 residues long.

The chain has TRBV9 and TRBJ2-7, with 10 positions matching TRBD1. The CDR3 is 15 amino acids. V dropped 3 bases and J dropped 7; count of bases not matched to a gene: 10. CDR1 and CDR2 (germline): SGDLS, YYNGEE. The CDR3 DNA is TGTGCCAGCAGCGCGAGACAGGGGGCGATTAGTGAGCAGTACTTC. Translated, it gives CASSARQGAISEQYF.

The chain links TRBV13 to TRBJ2-7, with D possibly being TRBD1 (6 bases). Between the trimmed V and J ends, which lost 5 bases and 0 bases, there was a span of 17 bases. Germline CDR1 PRHDT, CDR2 FYEKMQ (reference sequence). This CDR3 is 16 amino acids long. DNA for the CDR3: TGTGCCAGCAGCACACCGACCAACAGGGACTCCTACGAGCAGTACTTC. Translated, it gives CASSTPTNRDSYEQYF.

Here the CDR3 reads CASRSFSRSSYNEQFF. For the CDR3, the DNA is TGTGCCAGCAGAAGTTTCTCACGGAGCTCCTACAATGAGCAGTTCTTC. The V gene is TRBV11-2, the J gene TRBJ2-1; D remains unclear. Per the germline V gene, CDR1 is SGHAT and CDR2 is FQNNGV. The CDR3 runs to 16 residues. V lost 6 bases and J 0 bases, leaving 15 bases between the germline ends.

V gene TRBV7-6 combines with J gene TRBJ2-1; D may be TRBD1 (5 bases). This CDR3 comprises 13 residues. Germline loops: CDR1 SGHVS, CDR2 FNYEAQ. Trimming took off 0 bases at V and 9 bases at J, with 9 bases between the two ends. As DNA, the CDR3 is TGTGCCAGCAGCTTAGCGCATGGGGCTGAGCAGTTCTTC. It yields the protein CASSLAHGAEQFF. The entire variable domain, with the rest obtained from reference TRBV7-6 and TRBJ2-1, is as follows: GAGVSQSPRYKVTKRGQDVALRCDPISGHVSLYWYRQALGQGPEFLTYFNYEAQQDKSGLPNDRFSAERPEGSISTLTIQRTEQRDSAMYRCASSLAHGAEQFFGPGTRLTVL.

J is TRBJ1-2 and V is TRBV6-6; D possibly corresponds to TRBD1 (5 bases). The CDR3 has 11 residues. CDR1 is MNHNY, CDR2 SVGAGI, per germline (reference sequence). Trimming stripped 9 bases from V and 4 bases from J, with 9 bases between. CDR3 sequence: CASRGSYGYTF. CDR3 DNA: TGTGCCAGTCGGGGCAGCTATGGCTACACCTTC.

This clonotype occurred once. The rearrangement uses TRBV6-6 and TRBJ2-7, with 9 bases lining up with TRBD1. Germline V gives CDR1 MNHNY, CDR2 SVGAGI (reference sequence). With 4 bases clipped from V and 1 base from J, the junction kept 2 bases outside the gene matches. The CDR3 has 14 amino acids. The CDR3 here is CASSWDRVSYEQYF. As DNA, the CDR3 is TGTGCCAGCAGTTGGGACAGGGTTTCCTACGAGCAGTACTTC.